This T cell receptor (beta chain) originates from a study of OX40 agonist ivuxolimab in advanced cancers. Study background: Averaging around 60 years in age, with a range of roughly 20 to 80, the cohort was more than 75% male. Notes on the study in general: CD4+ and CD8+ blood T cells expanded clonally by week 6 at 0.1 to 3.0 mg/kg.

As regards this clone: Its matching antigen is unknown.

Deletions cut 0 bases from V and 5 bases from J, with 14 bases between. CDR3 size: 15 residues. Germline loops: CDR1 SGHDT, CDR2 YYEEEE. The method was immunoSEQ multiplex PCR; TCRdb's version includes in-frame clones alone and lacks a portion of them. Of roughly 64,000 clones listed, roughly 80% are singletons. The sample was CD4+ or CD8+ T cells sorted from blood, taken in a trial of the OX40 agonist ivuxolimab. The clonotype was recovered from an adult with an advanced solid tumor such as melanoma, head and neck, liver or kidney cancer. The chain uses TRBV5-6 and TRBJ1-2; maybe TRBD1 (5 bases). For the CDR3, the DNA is TGTGCCAGCAGCTTGGCTACAAGACGGGGGTATGGCTACACCTTC. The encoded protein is CASSLATRRGYGYTF.